What follows are 27 T cell receptor beta chains derived from one specimen sequenced in a study of CD8 T cells in Susac syndrome. With random hexamers, roughly 0.5 to 1 ug RNA was reverse transcribed. TCRdb redid the calling of the immunoSEQ multiplex PCR reads with MiXCR, one entry per CDR3 protein. The sample lists around 180,000 distinct CDR3 sequences; approximately 95% were seen once. Sample: CD8+ T cells from PBMCs. These TCRs come from a human donor with multiple sclerosis.

V is TRBV6-1 and J is TRBJ2-4; D unclear. Trimming removed 1 base at V and 5 bases at J, with 6 bases between. The CDR3 loop spans 13 amino acids. Germline V gene sequence: CDR1 MNHNS, CDR2 SASEGT. CDR3 bases: TGTGCCAGCAGTGAAGGTCCCGAAAACATTCAGTACTTC. Translating it yields CASSEGPENIQYF.

This chain joins TRBV12-3 or TRBV12-4 and TRBJ2-3, with unresolved D. V was shortened by 5 bases and J by 5 bases, with 8 bases between the two germline ends. This CDR3 spans 12 amino acids. In DNA form, the CDR3 reads TGTGCCAGCAGTCCTGCTGGAGATACGCAGTATTTT. Translated, it gives CASSPAGDTQYF.

The chain joins TRBV11-2 to TRBJ1-4; D is perhaps TRBD1 (5 bases). V was pared by 1 base and J by 9 bases, with 18 bases between. Germline V gene sequence: CDR1 SGHAT, CDR2 FQNNGV. The CDR3 contains 16 residues. The CDR3 loop is CASSLVVGGGAQKLFF. The CDR3 DNA reads TGTGCCAGCAGCTTAGTAGTTGGCGGAGGGGCACAAAAACTGTTTTTT.

V is TRBV20-1 and J is TRBJ2-7; 10 positions agree with TRBD2. CDR1 and CDR2 from the germline V gene are DFQATT and SNEGSKA (reference sequence). V was clipped by 5 bases and J by 7 bases; unmatched bases: 11. The CDR3 runs to 14 residues. The CDR3, as DNA: TGCAGTGCTTGGAGGGGACTAGCGTCAGAGGAGCAGTACTTC. It yields the protein CSAWRGLASEEQYF.

This clonotype has just one count. The chain uses TRBV12-3 or TRBV12-4 and TRBJ2-7; D is ambiguous. The ends were cut back, 1 base at V and 6 bases at J, with 10 bases in the middle. The CDR3 contains 13 residues. The CDR3 DNA reads TGTGCCAGCAGTTTAGGGCCCCCCAGCGAGCAGTACTTC. Its protein is CASSLGPPSEQYF.

The chain links TRBV3-1 to TRBJ2-1; D might be TRBD1 (5 bases). CDR3 length equals 15 residues. Germline CDR1 and CDR2: LGHDT and YNNKEL (reference sequence). V was shortened by 1 base and J by 9 bases, with 16 bases between the two germline ends. CDR3 loop: CASSQVESRVSEQFF. In DNA, the CDR3 is TGTGCCAGCAGCCAAGTGGAGTCCAGGGTGAGTGAGCAGTTCTTC.

CDR3 residues: CASSSLSQGHYGYTF. The CDR3 nucleotides are TGTGCCAGCAGCTCCCTATCGCAGGGGCACTATGGCTACACCTTC. The J gene is TRBJ1-2, the V gene TRBV7-9; TRBD1 might be the D (6 bases). Germline V lookup: CDR1 SEHNR, CDR2 FQNEAQ (reference sequence). The CDR3 consists of 15 residues. Trimming shortened V by 4 bases and J by 3 bases, and 15 bases separated the two germline ends.

This sequence joins TRBV2 and TRBJ2-7; the D gene could be TRBD1 or TRBD2 (5 bases each). The CDR3 spans 16 residues. Germline CDR1 and CDR2: SNHLY and FYNNEI. Trimming took off 2 bases at V and 7 bases at J, with 21 bases between the two ends. The CDR3 loop reads CASSEWGSGTSREQYF. The CDR3 nucleotides are TGTGCCAGCAGTGAATGGGGGTCTGGCACCTCTCGGGAGCAGTACTTC. The full variable domain, completed using reference TRBV2 and TRBJ2-7, is EPEVTQTPSHQVTQMGQEVILRCVPISNHLYFYWYRQILGQKVEFLVSFYNNEISEKSEIFDDQFSVERPDGSNFTLKIRSTKLEDSAMYFCASSEWGSGTSREQYFGPGTRLTVT.

In its sample, this clonotype was seen once. The chain links TRBV11-1 to TRBJ2-1, with TRBD2 identical over 14 bases. V shed 5 bases, J shed 1 base, and the junction held 16 bases outside the gene matches. The CDR3 is made up of 21 amino acids. Germline V CDR1 and CDR2: SGHAT, FQDESV (reference sequence). The CDR3 sequence is CASSPSEAGLAGAISYNEQFF. DNA for the CDR3: TGTGCCAGCAGCCCCTCGGAGGCGGGACTAGCGGGAGCGATTTCCTACAATGAGCAGTTCTTC.

The chain couples TRBV11-2 to TRBJ1-1; 8 bases map to TRBD1. The CDR3 is made up of 17 amino acids. Losses at the gene ends were 5 bases for V and 1 base for J; bases not matched to a gene: 12. In germline, CDR1 is SGHAT, CDR2 FQNNGV. CDR3 sequence: CASSPLGTGPRNTEAFF. The CDR3 bases are TGTGCCAGCAGCCCCCTCGGGACAGGTCCCCGGAACACTGAAGCTTTCTTT.

This chain uses TRBV27 with TRBJ2-7; 9 bases fit TRBD1. V was pared by 8 bases and J by 2 bases, with 7 bases of the junction left unmatched. Germline-derived CDR1 and CDR2 are MNHEY and SMNVEV (reference sequence). The CDR3 length is 14 residues. The CDR3 loop is CASAWGQGTYEQYF. The CDR3 DNA is TGTGCCAGCGCCTGGGGACAGGGAACCTACGAGCAGTACTTC.

CDR3 sequence (DNA): TGCAGTGCGAACGATCCTTGGAGAGACGAGCAGTACTTC. Amino acid sequence: CSANDPWRDEQYF. The chain has TRBV20-1 and TRBJ2-7; D is ambiguous. CDR3 length equals 13 residues. CDR1 is DFQATT and CDR2 is SNEGSKA in the germline V gene (reference sequence). V was pared by 6 bases and J by 5 bases, with 17 bases between.

The chain employs TRBV12-3 or TRBV12-4 and TRBJ2-1; D not certain. The V gene lost 5 bases and the J gene lost 8 bases, with 19 bases spanning the gap. This CDR3 is built from 15 residues. The CDR3 reads CASSPSEGLGHEQFF. CDR3 bases: TGTGCCAGCAGTCCTTCGGAAGGGCTGGGCCATGAGCAGTTCTTC.

V gene TRBV9 combines with J gene TRBJ2-3, with D possibly TRBD1 on 6 matching bases. Germline V gene lookup returns CDR1 SGDLS and CDR2 YYNGEE. Trimming shortened V by 8 bases and J by 6 bases, and 19 bases separated the two germline ends. CDR3 size: 14 residues. CDR3: CASSRTAPQDTQYF. The DNA for the CDR3 is TGTGCCAGTTCCCGGACAGCCCCCCAGGATACGCAGTATTTT.

This chain connects TRBV20-1 to TRBJ2-7, with 12 bases aligning to TRBD2. Germline assignment: CDR1 DFQATT and CDR2 SNEGSKA (reference sequence). CDR3 length equals 15 residues. The V and J ends lost 5 bases and 3 bases, in that order; junction bases with no gene match: 8. DNA for the CDR3: TGCAGTGCTGGCCCCGGACTAGCGGGAAACTACGAGCAGTACTTC. Its protein is CSAGPGLAGNYEQYF.

The chain has TRBV7-9 and TRBJ1-2; 7 positions match TRBD1. In germline, CDR1 is SEHNR, CDR2 FQNEAQ (reference sequence). Trimming at V came to 4 bases and at J to 6 bases, leaving 11 bases not matched to a gene. The CDR3 is 15 amino acids. This CDR3 is CASSSTGTARNGYTF. CDR3 nucleotide sequence: TGTGCCAGCAGCTCGACCGGGACAGCTCGAAATGGCTACACCTTC. Full variable domain (remainder filled in from reference TRBV7-9 and TRBJ1-2): DTGVSQNPRHKITKRGQNVTFRCDPISEHNRLYWYRQTLGQGPEFLTYFQNEAQLEKSRLLSDRFSAERPKGSFSTLEIQRTEQGDSAMYLCASSSTGTARNGYTFGSGTRLTVV.

The rearrangement joins TRBV20-1 to TRBJ1-1, with D possibly TRBD1 on 5 matching bases. V lost 0 bases and J lost 7, with 9 bases in between. CDR3 size: 12 residues. Germline lookup yields CDR1 DFQATT and CDR2 SNEGSKA (reference sequence). CDR3 sequence (DNA): TGCAGTGCTAGAGATGCGGGGGGTGAAGCTTTCTTT. It specifies CSARDAGGEAFF.

The rearrangement joins TRBV29-1 to TRBJ2-2; D call uncertain. Germline values: CDR1 SQVTM, CDR2 ANQGSEA. Between the trimmed V and J ends, which lost 7 bases and 1 base, there was a span of 7 bases. The CDR3 extends over 12 amino acids. CDR3 in DNA: TGCAGCGCTGAGTGGAACACCGGGGAGCTGTTTTTT. Translating it yields CSAEWNTGELFF.

This clonotype was counted once. Here the CDR3 DNA reads TGTGCCAGCAGCCTTACTTGGGGACTGGAAGAGACCCAGTACTTC. The encoded protein is CASSLTWGLEETQYF. This chain links TRBV14 with TRBJ2-5; tentatively, D is TRBD2 (6 bases). Germline V gene data show CDR1 as SGHDN and CDR2 as FVKESK. The CDR3 extends over 15 amino acids. Trimming took off 4 bases at V and 3 bases at J, with 15 bases between the two ends.

V usage is TRBV27 and J usage is TRBJ2-3; the D gene is possibly TRBD2 (6 bases). The V gene's germline CDR1 is MNHEY and CDR2 SMNVEV (reference sequence). The CDR3 is 14 residues long. V lost 11 bases, J lost 0 bases, and 15 bases lay in between. Here the CDR3 DNA reads TGTGCCTCAGGTGGGGCGGGGAGCACAGATACGCAGTATTTT. This codes for CASGGAGSTDTQYF.

The table lists this clonotype with a count of one. The V and J genes are TRBV20-1 and TRBJ2-5; TRBD2 matches 8 bases. Germline-derived CDR1 and CDR2 are DFQATT and SNEGSKA (reference sequence). The CDR3 contains 12 residues. Trimming took 6 bases from V and 6 from J; bases not matched to a gene: 6. As DNA, the CDR3 is TGCAGTGCCCGAGGCGGGGGGAAGACCCAGTACTTC. It translates to CSARGGGKTQYF.

This clonotype was recorded only once. J is TRBJ2-7 and V is TRBV29-1; 8 bases match TRBD1. The CDR3 covers 12 residues. Losses at the gene ends were 6 bases for V and 2 bases for J; bases not matched to a gene: 3. Germline V gene lookup returns CDR1 SQVTM and CDR2 ANQGSEA. CDR3 coding DNA: TGCAGCGTGGCGGGACAGGCCTACGAGCAGTACTTC. Translation gives CSVAGQAYEQYF.

This chain links TRBV4-1 with TRBJ2-1, with D possibly matching TRBD1 (5 bases). The germline V gene encodes CDR1 MGHRA and CDR2 YSYEKL. The V and J ends lost 7 bases and 8 bases respectively, with 18 bases between them. The CDR3 contains 14 residues. In DNA, the CDR3 is TGCGCCAGCACCCAGGGTATGCGGTTAGATGAGCAGTTCTTC. It codes for CASTQGMRLDEQFF.

The V call is TRBV28, the J call TRBJ2-3; 8 bases match TRBD2. Germline assignment: CDR1 MDHEN and CDR2 SYDVKM. This CDR3 has 16 amino acids. V shed 6 bases and J 1 base; nucleotides not matched to a gene: 9. CDR3 DNA: TGTGCCAGCAGCTCTACCAGCGGGAGAGGCACAGATACGCAGTATTTT. It is translated as CASSSTSGRGTDTQYF.

This clonotype was seen a single time. This chain joins TRBV4-2 and TRBJ2-7; 11 bases align to TRBD2. Germline values: CDR1 LGHNA, CDR2 YNFKEQ. V lost 4 bases to trimming and J lost 2 bases; unmatched junction nucleotides: 7. The CDR3 has 16 residues. CDR3 DNA: TGTGCCAGCAGCCCACCCCCTAGCGGGGGGACCTACGAGCAGTACTTC. Translation: CASSPPPSGGTYEQYF.

Remarks on this clonotype: The junction differs from germline at one of its ends, possibly a read error. This chain uses TRBV29-1 with TRBJ2-1; a possible D gene is TRBD2 (7 bases). Looked up from germline, CDR1 is SQVTM and CDR2 is ANQGSEA. The CDR3 totals 12 residues. The DNA for the CDR3 is TGCAGCGCCATCGGCGGGGGCAATGAGCAGCTCTTC. It yields the protein CSAIGGGNEQLF.

V gene TRBV11-3 combines with J gene TRBJ2-7; D remains unclear. The CDR3 runs 13 residues. V was clipped by 1 base and J by 4 bases, with 8 bases between them. In germline, CDR1 is SGHNT, CDR2 YENEEA. CDR3: CASSLVERYEQYF. DNA of the CDR3: TGTGCCAGCAGCTTAGTCGAGAGATACGAGCAGTACTTC. The complete variable domain, with remaining parts taken from reference TRBV11-3 and TRBJ2-7, reads EAGVVQSPRYKIIEKKQPVAFWCNPISGHNTLYWYLQNLGQGPELLIRYENEEAVDDSQLPKDRFSAERLKGVDSTLKIQPAELGDSAVYLCASSLVERYEQYFGPGTRLTVT.